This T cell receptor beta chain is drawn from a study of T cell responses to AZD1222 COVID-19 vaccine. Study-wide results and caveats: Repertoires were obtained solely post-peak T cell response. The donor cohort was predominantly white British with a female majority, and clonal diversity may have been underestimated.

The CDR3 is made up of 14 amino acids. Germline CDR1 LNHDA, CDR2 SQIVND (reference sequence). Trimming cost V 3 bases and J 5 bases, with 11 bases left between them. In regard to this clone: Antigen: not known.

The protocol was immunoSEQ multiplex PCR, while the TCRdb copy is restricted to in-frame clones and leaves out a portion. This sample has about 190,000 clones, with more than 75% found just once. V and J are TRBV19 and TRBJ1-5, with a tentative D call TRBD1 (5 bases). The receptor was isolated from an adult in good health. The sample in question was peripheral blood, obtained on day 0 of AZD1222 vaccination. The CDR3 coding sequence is TGTGCCAGTAGTATCGGGACGGATTATCAGCCCCAGCATTTT. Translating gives CASSIGTDYQPQHF.